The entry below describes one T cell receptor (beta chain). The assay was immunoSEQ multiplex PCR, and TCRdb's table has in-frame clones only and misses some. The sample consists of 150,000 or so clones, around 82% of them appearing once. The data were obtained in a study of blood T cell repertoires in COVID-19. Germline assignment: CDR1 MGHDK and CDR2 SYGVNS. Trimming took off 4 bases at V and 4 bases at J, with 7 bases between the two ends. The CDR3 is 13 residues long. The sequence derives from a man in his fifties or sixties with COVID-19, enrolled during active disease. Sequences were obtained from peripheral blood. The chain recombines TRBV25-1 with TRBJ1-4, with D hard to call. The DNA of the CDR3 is TGTGCCAGCAGTGGCGGGCTTAATGAAAAACTGTTTTTT. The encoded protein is CASSGGLNEKLFF.